The entry that follows covers one T cell receptor beta chain sequence. Its specificity is unknown. The same CDR3 arises from other DNA sequences in this sample as well. This entry comes from a study of OX40 agonist ivuxolimab in advanced cancers. Study overall: Patients were given ivuxolimab, an antibody that agonizes OX40 (CD134). Eligibility rules accepted prior anti-PD-1, anti-PD-L1 or anti-CTLA-4 therapy, and over 30% had some.

Profiled with immunoSEQ multiplex PCR; TCRdb holds only in-frame clones, not every one. This table has about 60,000 clones, around 81% appearing once. Overall study findings and caveats: Clonal expansion from baseline to week 6 occurred in both CD4+ and CD8+ T cells.

V was pared by 1 base and J by 4 bases, with 3 bases of the junction left unmatched. Germline lookup yields CDR1 SGHTA and CDR2 FQGNSA. The CDR3 runs to 14 residues. Specimen: CD4+ or CD8+ T cells sorted from blood, collected in a trial of the OX40 agonist ivuxolimab. The chain is built from TRBV7-2 and TRBJ1-2, with 7 bases matching TRBD1. The sequence was collected from an adult with an advanced solid tumor such as melanoma, head and neck, liver or kidney cancer. CDR3 nucleotide sequence: TGTGCCAGCAGCTTAGACAGGGGTCCCTATGGCTACACCTTC. Translating it yields CASSLDRGPYGYTF.